This record covers a single T cell receptor (beta chain). Antigen specificity is unknown. The data stem from a study of T cells in Graves' hyperthyroidism and ophthalmopathy. Amplification yielded TCR beta CDR3 regions, with RNA transcripts as the source. The study used the HTBI primer set for a first-round RT-PCR of the TCR CDR3. TCRdb fed the multiplex PCR reads into MiXCR, producing one record per CDR3 protein. Of 300,000 to 350,000 distinct CDR3 sequences in the sample, around 18% are singletons; the top ten hold roughly 16%. Those patients with uncontrolled infection, other autoimmune disease, pregnancy or lactation were excluded. The PBMCs were taken from around 10 ml of fresh peripheral blood. V was cut by 5 bases and J by 5 bases, with 16 bases left in between. The germline gives CDR1 SGHRS, CDR2 YFSETQ. CDR3 length: 14 amino acids. Study-level findings and limits: Ophthalmopathy was distinguished from stable hyperthyroidism by 13 V-J signatures. Most thyroid clonotypes expanded above 0.001 were also detected in blood.

The chain recombines TRBV5-1 with TRBJ1-1; D may be TRBD1 (6 bases). The sample consisted of blood. This TCR was recovered from a woman aged 40-49 years with Graves' ophthalmopathy. The CDR3 is CASRTRGRWTEAFF. DNA for the CDR3: TGCGCCAGCAGAACGCGGGGGCGGTGGACTGAAGCTTTCTTT. The complete variable domain, with remaining parts taken from reference TRBV5-1 and TRBJ1-1, reads KAGVTQTPRYLIKTRGQQVTLSCSPISGHRSVSWYQQTPGQGLQFLFEYFSETQRNKGNFPGRFSGRQFSNSRSEMNVSTLELGDSALYLCASRTRGRWTEAFFGQGTRLTVV.